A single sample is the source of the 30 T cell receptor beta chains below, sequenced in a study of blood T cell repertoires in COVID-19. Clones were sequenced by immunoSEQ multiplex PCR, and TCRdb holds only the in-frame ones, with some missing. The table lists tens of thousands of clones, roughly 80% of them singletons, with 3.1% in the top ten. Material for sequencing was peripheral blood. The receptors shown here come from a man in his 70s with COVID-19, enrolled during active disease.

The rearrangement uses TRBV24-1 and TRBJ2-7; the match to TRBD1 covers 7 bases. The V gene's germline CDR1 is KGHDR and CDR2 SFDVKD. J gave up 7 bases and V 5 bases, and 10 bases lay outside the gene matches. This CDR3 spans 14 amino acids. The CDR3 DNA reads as TGTGCCACCAGTGTAGGCAGGGGGATAACGGAGCAGTACTTC. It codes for CATSVGRGITEQYF.

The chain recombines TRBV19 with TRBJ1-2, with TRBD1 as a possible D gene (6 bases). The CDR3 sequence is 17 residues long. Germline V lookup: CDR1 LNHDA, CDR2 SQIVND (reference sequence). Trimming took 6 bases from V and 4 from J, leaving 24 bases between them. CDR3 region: CASSPKGLVGGGYGYTF. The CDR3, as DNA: TGTGCCAGTAGCCCGAAGGGCCTCGTAGGGGGTGGCTATGGCTACACCTTC.

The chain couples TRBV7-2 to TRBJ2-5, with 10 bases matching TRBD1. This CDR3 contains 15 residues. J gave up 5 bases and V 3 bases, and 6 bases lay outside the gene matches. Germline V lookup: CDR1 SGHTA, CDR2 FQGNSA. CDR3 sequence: CASSFVGDRGETQYF. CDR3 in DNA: TGTGCCAGCAGCTTTGTTGGGGACAGGGGTGAGACCCAGTACTTC. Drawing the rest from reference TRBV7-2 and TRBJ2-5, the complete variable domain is GAGVSQSPSNKVTEKGKDVELRCDPISGHTALYWYRQSLGQGLEFLIYFQGNSAPDKSGLPSDRFSAERTGGSVSTLTIQRTQQEDSAVYLCASSFVGDRGETQYFGPGTRLLVL.

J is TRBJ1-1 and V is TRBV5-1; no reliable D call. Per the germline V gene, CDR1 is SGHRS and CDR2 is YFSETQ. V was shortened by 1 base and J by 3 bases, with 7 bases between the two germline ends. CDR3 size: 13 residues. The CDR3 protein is CASSLKLDTEAFF. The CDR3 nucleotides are TGCGCCAGCAGCTTGAAGCTGGACACTGAAGCTTTCTTT. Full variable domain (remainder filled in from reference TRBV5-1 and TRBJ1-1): KAGVTQTPRYLIKTRGQQVTLSCSPISGHRSVSWYQQTPGQGLQFLFEYFSETQRNKGNFPGRFSGRQFSNSRSEMNVSTLELGDSALYLCASSLKLDTEAFFGQGTRLTVV.

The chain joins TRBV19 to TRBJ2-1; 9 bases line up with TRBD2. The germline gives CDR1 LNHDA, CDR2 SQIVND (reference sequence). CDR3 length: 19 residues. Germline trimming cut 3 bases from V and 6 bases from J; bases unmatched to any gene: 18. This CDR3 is CASSMSIKVSLAGTNEQFF. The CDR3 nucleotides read TGTGCCAGTAGTATGAGCATCAAAGTGAGTCTAGCGGGAACCAATGAGCAGTTCTTC.

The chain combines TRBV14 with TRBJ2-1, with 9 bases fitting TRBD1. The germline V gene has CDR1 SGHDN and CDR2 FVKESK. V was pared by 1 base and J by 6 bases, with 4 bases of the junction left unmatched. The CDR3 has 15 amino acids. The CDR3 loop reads CASSQGGTGFNEQFF. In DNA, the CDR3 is TGTGCCAGCAGCCAAGGTGGGACAGGGTTCAATGAGCAGTTCTTC. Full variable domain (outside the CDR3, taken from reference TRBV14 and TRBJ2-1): EAGVTQFPSHSVIEKGQTVTLRCDPISGHDNLYWYRRVMGKEIKFLLHFVKESKQDESGMPNNRFLAERTGGTYSTLKVQPAELEDSGVYFCASSQGGTGFNEQFFGPGTRLTVL.

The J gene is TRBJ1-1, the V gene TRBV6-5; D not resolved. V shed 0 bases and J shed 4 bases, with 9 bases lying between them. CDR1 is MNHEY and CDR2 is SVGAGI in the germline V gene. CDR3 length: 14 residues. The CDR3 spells CASSYSSEATEAFF. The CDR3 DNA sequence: TGTGCCAGCAGTTACTCGAGTGAGGCCACTGAAGCTTTCTTT.

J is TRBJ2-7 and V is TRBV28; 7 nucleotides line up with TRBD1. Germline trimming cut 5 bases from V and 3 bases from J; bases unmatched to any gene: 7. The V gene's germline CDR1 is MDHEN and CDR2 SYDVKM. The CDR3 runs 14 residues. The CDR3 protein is CASSRQGFDYEQYF. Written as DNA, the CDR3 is TGTGCCAGCAGTCGACAGGGTTTTGACTACGAGCAGTACTTC.

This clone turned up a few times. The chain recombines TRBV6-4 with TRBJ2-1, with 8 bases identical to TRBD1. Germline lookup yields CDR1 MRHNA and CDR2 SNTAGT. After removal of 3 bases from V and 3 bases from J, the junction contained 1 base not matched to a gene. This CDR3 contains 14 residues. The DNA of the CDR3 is TGTGCCAGCAGTGAGGGGACAGGCTACAATGAGCAGTTCTTC. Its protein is CASSEGTGYNEQFF.

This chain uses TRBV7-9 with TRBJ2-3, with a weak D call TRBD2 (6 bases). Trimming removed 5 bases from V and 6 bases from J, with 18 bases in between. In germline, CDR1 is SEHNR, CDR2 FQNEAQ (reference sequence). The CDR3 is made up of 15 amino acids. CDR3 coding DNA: TGTGCCAGCAGCCTGACAGCCAGGGACTCTGATACGCAGTATTTT. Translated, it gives CASSLTARDSDTQYF.

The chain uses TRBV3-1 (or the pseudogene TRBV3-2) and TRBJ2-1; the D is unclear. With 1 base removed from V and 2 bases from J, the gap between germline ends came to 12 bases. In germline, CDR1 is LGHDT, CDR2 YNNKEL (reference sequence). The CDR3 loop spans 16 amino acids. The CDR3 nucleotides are TGTGCCAGCAGCCAAGGTTTGGCTTCCACCTACAATGAGCAGTTCTTC. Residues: CASSQGLASTYNEQFF.

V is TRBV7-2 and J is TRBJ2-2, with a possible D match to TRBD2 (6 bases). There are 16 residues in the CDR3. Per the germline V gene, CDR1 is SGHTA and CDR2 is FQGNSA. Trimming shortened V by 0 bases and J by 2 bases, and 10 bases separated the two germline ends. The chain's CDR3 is CASSLASGANTGELFF. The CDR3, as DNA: TGTGCCAGCAGCTTAGCTAGCGGAGCTAACACCGGGGAGCTGTTTTTT.

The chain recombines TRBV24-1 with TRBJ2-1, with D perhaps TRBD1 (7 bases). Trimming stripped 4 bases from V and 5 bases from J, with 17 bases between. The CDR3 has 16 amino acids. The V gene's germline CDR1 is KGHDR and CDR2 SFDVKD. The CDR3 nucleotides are TGTGCCACCAGTGACCCTGGAGGGGGCGCCCACAATGAGCAGTTCTTC. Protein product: CATSDPGGGAHNEQFF.

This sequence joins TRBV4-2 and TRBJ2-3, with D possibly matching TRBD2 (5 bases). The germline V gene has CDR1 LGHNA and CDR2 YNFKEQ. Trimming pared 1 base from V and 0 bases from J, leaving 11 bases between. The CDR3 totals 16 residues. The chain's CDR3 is CASSQATRTSTDTQYF. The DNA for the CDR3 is TGTGCCAGCAGCCAAGCAACGCGGACTAGCACAGATACGCAGTATTTT.

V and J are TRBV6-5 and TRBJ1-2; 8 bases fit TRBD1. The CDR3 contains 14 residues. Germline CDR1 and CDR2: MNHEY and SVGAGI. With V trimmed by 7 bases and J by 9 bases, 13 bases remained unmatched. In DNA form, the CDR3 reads TGTGCCAGCATCGGCAGGGGGCGTAGTGTAAGCTACACCTTC. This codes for CASIGRGRSVSYTF.

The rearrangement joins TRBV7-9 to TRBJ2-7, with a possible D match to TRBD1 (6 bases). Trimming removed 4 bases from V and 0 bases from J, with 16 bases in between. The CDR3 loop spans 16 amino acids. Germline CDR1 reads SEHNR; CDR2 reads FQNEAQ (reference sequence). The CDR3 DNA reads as TGTGCCAGCAGCTCACAGGGACCGACCAGCTCCTACGAGCAGTACTTC. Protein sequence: CASSSQGPTSSYEQYF.

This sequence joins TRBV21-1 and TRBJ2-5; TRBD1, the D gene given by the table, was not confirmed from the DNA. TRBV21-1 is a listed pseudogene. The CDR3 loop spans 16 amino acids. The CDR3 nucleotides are TGTGCCAGCAGTAACCATCACAGGCCGAAACAAGAGACCCAGTACTTC. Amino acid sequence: CASSNHHRPKQETQYF.

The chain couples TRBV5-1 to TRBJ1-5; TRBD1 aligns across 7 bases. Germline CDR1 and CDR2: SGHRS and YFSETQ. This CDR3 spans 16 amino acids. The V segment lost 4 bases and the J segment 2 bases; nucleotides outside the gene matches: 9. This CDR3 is CASSTGTASGNQPQHF. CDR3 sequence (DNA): TGCGCCAGCAGCACCGGGACAGCAAGCGGCAATCAGCCCCAGCATTTT.

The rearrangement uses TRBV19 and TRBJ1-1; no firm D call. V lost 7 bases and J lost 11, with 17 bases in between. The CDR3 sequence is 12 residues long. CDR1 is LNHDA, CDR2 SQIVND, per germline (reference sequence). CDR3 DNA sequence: TGTGCCAGTACTGAGTTTGGAGTTTCGGCTTTCTTT. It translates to CASTEFGVSAFF.

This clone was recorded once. CDR3 DNA: TGTGCCAGCAGAACACGACAGACAGCGTACCAAGAGACCCAGTACTTC. It codes for CASRTRQTAYQETQYF. V and J are TRBV28 and TRBJ2-5; possible D gene TRBD1, 5 bases. Looked up from germline, CDR1 is MDHEN and CDR2 is SYDVKM. Trimming cost V 6 bases and J 0 bases, with 17 bases left between them. The length of the CDR3 is 16 residues. Together with reference TRBV28 and TRBJ2-5, the CDR3 gives the full variable domain: DVKVTQSSRYLVKRTGEKVFLECVQDMDHENMFWYRQDPGLGLRLIYFSYDVKMKEKGDIPEGYSVSREKKERFSLILESASTNQTSMYLCASRTRQTAYQETQYFGPGTRLLVL.

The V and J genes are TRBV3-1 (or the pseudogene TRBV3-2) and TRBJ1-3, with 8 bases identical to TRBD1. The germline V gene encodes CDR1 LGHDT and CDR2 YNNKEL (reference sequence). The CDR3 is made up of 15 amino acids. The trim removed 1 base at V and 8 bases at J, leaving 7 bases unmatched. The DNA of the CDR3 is TGTGCCAGCAGCCAAGGAGGGACAGGTTTAGACACCATATATTTT. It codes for CASSQGGTGLDTIYF.

As DNA, the CDR3 is TGTGCCAGCCACCCGGGACAGGGACGTGGCTACACCTTC. Protein product: CASHPGQGRGYTF. The chain links TRBV6-5 to TRBJ1-2, with 9 bases lining up with TRBD1. In germline, CDR1 is MNHEY, CDR2 SVGAGI. There are 13 residues in the CDR3. Unmatched junction bases numbered 8, after V lost 8 bases and J lost 7 bases.

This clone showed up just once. The CDR3 nucleotides read TGTGCCACCAAAGAACAGGTGAACCTGAACACTGAAGCTTTCTTT. It translates to CATKEQVNLNTEAFF. The V gene is TRBV19, the J gene TRBJ1-1; tentatively, D is TRBD1 (5 bases). The V and J ends lost 10 bases and 0 bases respectively, with 18 bases between them. CDR3 size: 15 residues. Germline V gene lookup returns CDR1 LNHDA and CDR2 SQIVND (reference sequence).

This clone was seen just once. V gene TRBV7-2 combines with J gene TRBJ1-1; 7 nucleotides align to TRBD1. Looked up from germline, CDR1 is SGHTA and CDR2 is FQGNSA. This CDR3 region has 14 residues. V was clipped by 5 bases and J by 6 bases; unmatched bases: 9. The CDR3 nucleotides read TGTGCCAGCAGCCCAAAAACAGGGGATTCTGAAGCTTTCTTT. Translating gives CASSPKTGDSEAFF.

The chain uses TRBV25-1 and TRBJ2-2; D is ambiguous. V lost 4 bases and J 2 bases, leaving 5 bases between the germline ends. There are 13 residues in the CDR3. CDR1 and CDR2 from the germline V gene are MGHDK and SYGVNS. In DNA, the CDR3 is TGTGCCAGCAGTGTAAAAAACACCGGGGAGCTGTTTTTT. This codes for CASSVKNTGELFF.

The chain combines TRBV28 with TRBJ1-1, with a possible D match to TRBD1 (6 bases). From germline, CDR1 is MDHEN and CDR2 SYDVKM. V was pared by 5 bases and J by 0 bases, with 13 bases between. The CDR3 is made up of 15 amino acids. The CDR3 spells CASSTPGTMNTEAFF. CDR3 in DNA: TGTGCCAGCAGTACCCCCGGGACAATGAACACTGAAGCTTTCTTT.

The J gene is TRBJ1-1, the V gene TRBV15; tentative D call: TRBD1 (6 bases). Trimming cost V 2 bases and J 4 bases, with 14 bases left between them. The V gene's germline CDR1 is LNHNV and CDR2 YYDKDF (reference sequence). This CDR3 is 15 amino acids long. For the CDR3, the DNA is TGTGCCACCAGCAGACTCCAGCGAGGGGGCACTGAAGCTTTCTTT. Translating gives CATSRLQRGGTEAFF.

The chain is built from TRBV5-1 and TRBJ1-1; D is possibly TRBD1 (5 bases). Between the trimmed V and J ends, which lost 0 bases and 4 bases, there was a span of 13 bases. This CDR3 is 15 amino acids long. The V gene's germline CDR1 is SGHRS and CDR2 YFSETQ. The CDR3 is CASSLEGRAVTEAFF. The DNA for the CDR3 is TGCGCCAGCAGCTTGGAGGGCAGGGCGGTCACTGAAGCTTTCTTT.

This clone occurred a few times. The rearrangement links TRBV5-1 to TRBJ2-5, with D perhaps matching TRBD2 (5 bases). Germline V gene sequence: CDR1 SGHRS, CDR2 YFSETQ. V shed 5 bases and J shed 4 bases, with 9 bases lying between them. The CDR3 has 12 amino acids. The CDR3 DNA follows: TGCGCCAGCAGGGGTAGCGTAGAGACCCAGTACTTC. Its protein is CASRGSVETQYF.

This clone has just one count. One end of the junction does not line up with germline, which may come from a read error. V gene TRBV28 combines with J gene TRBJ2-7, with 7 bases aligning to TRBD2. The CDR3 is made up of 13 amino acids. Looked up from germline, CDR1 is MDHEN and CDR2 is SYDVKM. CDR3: CASSLPGRSNTNF. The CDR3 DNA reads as TGTGCCAGCAGTTTGCCCGGGAGGTCCAACACGAACTTC.